These T cell receptor beta chains were read from a single sample in a study of glioma-infiltrating T cells after dendritic cell vaccination. Profiling relied on immunoSEQ multiplex PCR, and the TCRdb table lists in-frame clones only, not all of them. Among 90,000 to 95,000 clones listed, roughly four fifths were seen once. The sample in question was blood, obtained after dendritic cell vaccination. Every receptor here comes from a human donor with glioblastoma. Each CDR3 is given with its conserved first and last residue. Fields, in order: clone size, J gene, D gene, V gene, CDR3 DNA, CDR3 protein. A D gene is named only where the DNA matches it firmly. Not every row has a clone size; where given, it reads once, few, many or a size class.

abundance: -
j_gene: TRBJ1-4
d_gene: -
v_gene: TRBV4-1
CDR3nt: TGCGCCAGCAGCCAAGTTGGGACAACGGTTGAAAAACTGTTTTTT
CDR3aa: CASSQVGTTVEKLFF

abundance: -
j_gene: TRBJ2-3
d_gene: TRBD2
v_gene: TRBV30
CDR3nt: TGTGCCTGGAGTGCAGGGACTAACCAACGCACCGTTACGCAGTATTTT
CDR3aa: CAWSAGTNQRTVTQYF

abundance: -
j_gene: TRBJ2-1
d_gene: TRBD1
v_gene: TRBV28
CDR3nt: TGTGCCAGCAGGGGGACAGGGGGTCGCGATGAGCAGTTCTTC
CDR3aa: CASRGTGGRDEQFF

abundance: -
j_gene: TRBJ2-2
d_gene: -
v_gene: TRBV4-1
CDR3nt: TGCGCCAGCAGAGAATTTGCGGTGGCCGGGGAGCTGTTTTTT
CDR3aa: CASREFAVAGELFF

abundance: few
j_gene: TRBJ1-3
d_gene: -
v_gene: TRBV7-2
CDR3nt: TGTGCCAGCAGCCCCCAGGGACTAGCGAATGGAAACACCATATATTTT
CDR3aa: CASSPQGLANGNTIYF

abundance: -
j_gene: TRBJ2-5
d_gene: TRBD2
v_gene: TRBV4-2
CDR3nt: TGTGCCAGCAGCCAAGGACTAGCGGGGGGGAAAGAGACCCAGTACTTC
CDR3aa: CASSQGLAGGKETQYF

abundance: -
j_gene: TRBJ2-1
d_gene: TRBD2
v_gene: TRBV5-1
CDR3nt: TGCGCCAGCAGCTTGGGACTAGCGGGATACAATGAGCAGTTCTTC
CDR3aa: CASSLGLAGYNEQFF

abundance: once
j_gene: TRBJ1-5
d_gene: TRBD1
v_gene: TRBV18
CDR3nt: TGTGCCAGCTCACCAGGGACAGGCGATAATCAGCCCCAGCATTTT
CDR3aa: CASSPGTGDNQPQHF

abundance: -
j_gene: TRBJ2-3
d_gene: -
v_gene: TRBV5-4
CDR3nt: TGTGCCAGCAGAGGAAGCGGCGGGAGCACAGATACGCAGTATTTT
CDR3aa: CASRGSGGSTDTQYF

abundance: -
j_gene: TRBJ2-1
d_gene: TRBD2
v_gene: TRBV5-4
CDR3nt: TGTGCCAGCAGCGGAGCGGGAGCGGTCAATGAGCAGTTCTTC
CDR3aa: CASSGAGAVNEQFF

abundance: -
j_gene: TRBJ2-1
d_gene: -
v_gene: TRBV28
CDR3nt: TGTGCCAGCAGTTTATCACGGGTCGTTTACAATGAGCAGTTCTTC
CDR3aa: CASSLSRVVYNEQFF

abundance: once
j_gene: TRBJ2-7
d_gene: TRBD1
v_gene: TRBV19
CDR3nt: TGTGCCAGTAGTATCGACAGGGTTTCCTACGAGCAGTACTTC
CDR3aa: CASSIDRVSYEQYF

abundance: -
j_gene: TRBJ1-5
d_gene: -
v_gene: TRBV6-6
CDR3nt: TGTGCCAGCAGTTCCCCGGGTTCCCGCAATCAGCCCCAGCATTTT
CDR3aa: CASSSPGSRNQPQHF

abundance: -
j_gene: TRBJ1-3
d_gene: -
v_gene: TRBV9
CDR3nt: TGTGCCAGCAGAGCCGGGACTAGTGGAAACACCATATATTTT
CDR3aa: CASRAGTSGNTIYF

abundance: -
j_gene: TRBJ2-3
d_gene: TRBD2
v_gene: TRBV15
CDR3nt: TGTGCCACCAGCAGAGATGGCGGGAGTCTAACAGATACGCAGTATTTT
CDR3aa: CATSRDGGSLTDTQYF

abundance: -
j_gene: TRBJ2-7
d_gene: -
v_gene: TRBV27
CDR3nt: TGTGCCAGCAGACAGACAGGATCTAAACCCTACGAGCAGTACTTC
CDR3aa: CASRQTGSKPYEQYF

abundance: -
j_gene: TRBJ2-3
d_gene: -
v_gene: TRBV7-9
CDR3nt: TGTGCCAGCAGCCCCCTTGAAAGGGGGGATACGCAGTATTTT
CDR3aa: CASSPLERGDTQYF

abundance: many
j_gene: TRBJ1-1
d_gene: TRBD1
v_gene: TRBV28
CDR3nt: TGTGCCAGCAGTGGGGGACAGGGATTGAACACTGAAGCTTTCTTT
CDR3aa: CASSGGQGLNTEAFF

abundance: -
j_gene: TRBJ1-5
d_gene: -
v_gene: TRBV7-9
CDR3nt: TGTGCCAGCAGCTTTGGGGGGATGCAGCCCCAGCATTTT
CDR3aa: CASSFGGMQPQHF

abundance: once
j_gene: TRBJ1-2
d_gene: -
v_gene: TRBV5-6
CDR3nt: TGTGCCAGCAGCTCTCGGGGGTTTAACTATGGCTACACCTTC
CDR3aa: CASSSRGFNYGYTF

abundance: few
j_gene: TRBJ1-1
d_gene: -
v_gene: TRBV6-6
CDR3nt: TGTGCCAGCAGTTACGAACAGGGCTTTGGAACTGAAGCTTTCTTT
CDR3aa: CASSYEQGFGTEAFF

abundance: -
j_gene: TRBJ2-7
d_gene: TRBD1
v_gene: TRBV4-1
CDR3nt: TGCGCCAGCAGCCAAGCGGCAGGGGGCCCCTACGAGCAGTACTTC
CDR3aa: CASSQAAGGPYEQYF

abundance: -
j_gene: TRBJ2-2
d_gene: -
v_gene: TRBV27
CDR3nt: TGTGCCAGCAGTTTGATGGGGACATTGAACACCGGGGAGCTGTTTTTT
CDR3aa: CASSLMGTLNTGELFF

abundance: -
j_gene: TRBJ2-1
d_gene: -
v_gene: TRBV18
CDR3nt: TGTGCCAGCTCGCTAAATACGGGGAGATACAATGAGCAGTTCTTC
CDR3aa: CASSLNTGRYNEQFF

abundance: -
j_gene: TRBJ2-5
d_gene: TRBD1
v_gene: TRBV6-1
CDR3nt: TGTGCCAGCAGTGGACAGGGCAGCCAAGAGACCCAGTACTTC
CDR3aa: CASSGQGSQETQYF

abundance: -
j_gene: TRBJ2-5
d_gene: TRBD1
v_gene: TRBV5-1
CDR3nt: TGCGCCAGCAGCTTGTTGGGACAGGGGGTCGGAGAGACCCAGTACTTC
CDR3aa: CASSLLGQGVGETQYF

abundance: -
j_gene: TRBJ2-4
d_gene: -
v_gene: TRBV10-2
CDR3nt: TGCGCCAGTACAACAGCCATACTAGCCAAAAACATTCAGTACTTC
CDR3aa: CASTTAILAKNIQYF

abundance: -
j_gene: TRBJ2-1
d_gene: -
v_gene: TRBV5-1
CDR3nt: TGCGCCAGCAGCTTGAGGGGACAATGGGAGCATGAGCAGTTCTTC
CDR3aa: CASSLRGQWEHEQFF

abundance: few
j_gene: TRBJ1-1
d_gene: -
v_gene: TRBV14
CDR3nt: TGTGCCAGCAGCCCAGAACTCTCCCCAGCTTTCTTT
CDR3aa: CASSPELSPAFF

abundance: -
j_gene: TRBJ2-2
d_gene: -
v_gene: TRBV30
CDR3nt: TGTGCCTGGAAATCGGCAGGGGTATCCGGGGAGCTGTTTTTT
CDR3aa: CAWKSAGVSGELFF

abundance: -
j_gene: TRBJ1-4
d_gene: TRBD1
v_gene: TRBV30
CDR3nt: TGTGCCTGGAGTCCCGGGACAGCTCCTAATGAAAAACTGTTTTTT
CDR3aa: CAWSPGTAPNEKLFF

abundance: -
j_gene: TRBJ1-2
d_gene: -
v_gene: TRBV14
CDR3nt: TGTGCCAGCAGCCAAGAGGTGGAGGTTGTTGGCTATGGCTACACCTTC
CDR3aa: CASSQEVEVVGYGYTF

abundance: -
j_gene: TRBJ1-4
d_gene: -
v_gene: TRBV11-2
CDR3nt: TGTGCCAGCAGCTTAGGGACAGTTAATGAAAAACTGTTTTTT
CDR3aa: CASSLGTVNEKLFF

abundance: few
j_gene: TRBJ2-1
d_gene: TRBD2
v_gene: TRBV7-3
CDR3nt: TGTGCCAGCAGCTTAGTTGCTAGCGGAAGGGGACCCAATGAGCAGTTCTTC
CDR3aa: CASSLVASGRGPNEQFF

abundance: -
j_gene: TRBJ2-5
d_gene: -
v_gene: TRBV7-2
CDR3nt: TGTGCCAGCAGCCCGGGATCATTTGGGGAGACCCAGTACTTC
CDR3aa: CASSPGSFGETQYF

abundance: few
j_gene: TRBJ1-2
d_gene: -
v_gene: TRBV6-1
CDR3nt: TGTGCCAGCAGTCCAACTAGAGAACGTGGCTACACCTTC
CDR3aa: CASSPTRERGYTF

abundance: -
j_gene: TRBJ1-3
d_gene: -
v_gene: TRBV29-1
CDR3nt: TGCAGCGTTGCAATGGGCCCCAAAGGCGCCATATATTTT
CDR3aa: CSVAMGPKGAIYF

abundance: -
j_gene: TRBJ2-3
d_gene: TRBD1
v_gene: TRBV7-9
CDR3nt: TGTGCCAGCAGCCCCCATACAGGGGGAGGATTGTCAGATACGCAGTATTTT
CDR3aa: CASSPHTGGGLSDTQYF

abundance: -
j_gene: TRBJ1-2
d_gene: -
v_gene: TRBV5-1
CDR3nt: TGCGCCAGCAGCTTGGCTCTCGGGAACTATGGCTACACCTTC
CDR3aa: CASSLALGNYGYTF

abundance: few
j_gene: TRBJ1-5
d_gene: -
v_gene: TRBV5-6
CDR3nt: TGTGCCAGCAGCGGACAGAATAGCAATCAGCCCCAGCATTTT
CDR3aa: CASSGQNSNQPQHF

abundance: -
j_gene: TRBJ2-5
d_gene: -
v_gene: TRBV27
CDR3nt: TGTGCCAGCAGTTTAAAGGCAGGGAAGGGTGAGACCCAGTACTTC
CDR3aa: CASSLKAGKGETQYF

abundance: few
j_gene: TRBJ1-6
d_gene: -
v_gene: TRBV6-6
CDR3nt: TGTGCCAGCAGTTACCGGGAGCTAAATTCACCCCTCCACTTT
CDR3aa: CASSYRELNSPLHF

abundance: once
j_gene: TRBJ2-5
d_gene: TRBD2
v_gene: TRBV5-8
CDR3nt: TGTGCCAGCAGCCCCGGGACTATACCACAAGAGACCCAGTACTTC
CDR3aa: CASSPGTIPQETQYF

abundance: -
j_gene: TRBJ1-3
d_gene: TRBD1
v_gene: TRBV19
CDR3nt: TGTGCCAGTAGTACTACAGGGGATGGAAACACCATATATTTT
CDR3aa: CASSTTGDGNTIYF